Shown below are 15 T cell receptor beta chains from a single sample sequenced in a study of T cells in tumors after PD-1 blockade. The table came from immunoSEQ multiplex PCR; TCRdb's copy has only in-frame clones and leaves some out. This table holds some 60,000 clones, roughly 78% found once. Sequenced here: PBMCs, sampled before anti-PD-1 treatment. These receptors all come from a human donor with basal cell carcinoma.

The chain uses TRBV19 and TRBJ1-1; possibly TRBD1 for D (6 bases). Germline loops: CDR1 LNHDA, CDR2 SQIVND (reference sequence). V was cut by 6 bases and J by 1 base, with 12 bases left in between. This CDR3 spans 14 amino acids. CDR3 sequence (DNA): TGTGCCAGTAGACGACCGGACAGGAACACTGAAGCTTTCTTT. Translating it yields CASRRPDRNTEAFF.

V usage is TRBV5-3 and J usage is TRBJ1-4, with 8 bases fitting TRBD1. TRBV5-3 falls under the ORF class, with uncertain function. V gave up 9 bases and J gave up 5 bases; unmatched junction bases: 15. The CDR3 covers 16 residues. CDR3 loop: CATTPRGRFRNEKLFF. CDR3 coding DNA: TGTGCCACCACACCCAGGGGGCGCTTCCGAAATGAAAAACTGTTTTTT.

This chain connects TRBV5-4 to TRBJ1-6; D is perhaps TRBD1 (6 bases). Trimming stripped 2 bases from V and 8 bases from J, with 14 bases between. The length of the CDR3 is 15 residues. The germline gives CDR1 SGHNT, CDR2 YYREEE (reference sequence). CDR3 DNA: TGTGCCAGCAGCTTAGGGGGAACCGATGATTCACCCCTCCACTTT. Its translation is CASSLGGTDDSPLHF.

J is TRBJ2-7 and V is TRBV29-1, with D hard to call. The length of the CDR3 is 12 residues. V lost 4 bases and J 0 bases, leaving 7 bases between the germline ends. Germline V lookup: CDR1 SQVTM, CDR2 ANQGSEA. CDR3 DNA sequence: TGCAGCGTTGTCAAGGACTCCTACGAGCAGTACTTC. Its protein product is CSVVKDSYEQYF.

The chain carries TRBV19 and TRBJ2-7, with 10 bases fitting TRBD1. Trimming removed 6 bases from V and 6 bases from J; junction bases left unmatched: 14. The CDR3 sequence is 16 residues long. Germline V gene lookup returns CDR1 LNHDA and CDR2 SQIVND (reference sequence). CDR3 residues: CASSLWGTGEFSEQYF. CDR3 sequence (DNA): TGTGCCAGTAGCTTATGGGGGACAGGGGAGTTCAGCGAGCAGTACTTC.

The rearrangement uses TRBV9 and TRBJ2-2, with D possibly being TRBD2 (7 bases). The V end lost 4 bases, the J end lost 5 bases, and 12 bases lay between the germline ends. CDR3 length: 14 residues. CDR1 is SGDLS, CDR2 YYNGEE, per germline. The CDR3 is CASSKGGDTGELFF. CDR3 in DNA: TGTGCCAGCAGCAAAGGGGGGGATACCGGGGAGCTGTTTTTT.

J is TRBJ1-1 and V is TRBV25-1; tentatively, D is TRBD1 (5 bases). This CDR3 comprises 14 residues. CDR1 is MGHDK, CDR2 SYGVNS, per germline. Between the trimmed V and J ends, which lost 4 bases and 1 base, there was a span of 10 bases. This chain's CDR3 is CASSAETANTEAFF. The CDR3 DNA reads TGTGCCAGCAGTGCAGAGACAGCGAACACTGAAGCTTTCTTT.

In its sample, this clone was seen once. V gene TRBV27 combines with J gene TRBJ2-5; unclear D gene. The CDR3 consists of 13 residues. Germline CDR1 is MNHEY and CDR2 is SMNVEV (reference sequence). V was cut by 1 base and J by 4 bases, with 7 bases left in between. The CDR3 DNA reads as TGTGCCAGCAGTTTATTCAAGGGAGAGACCCAGTACTTC. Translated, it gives CASSLFKGETQYF.

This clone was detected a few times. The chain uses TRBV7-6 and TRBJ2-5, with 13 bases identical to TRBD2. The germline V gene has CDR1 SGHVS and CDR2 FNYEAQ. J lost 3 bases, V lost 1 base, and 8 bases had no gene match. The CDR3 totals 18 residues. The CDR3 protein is CASSLGTSGGRSKETQYF. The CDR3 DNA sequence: TGTGCCAGCAGCTTAGGGACTAGCGGGGGCCGATCTAAAGAGACCCAGTACTTC.

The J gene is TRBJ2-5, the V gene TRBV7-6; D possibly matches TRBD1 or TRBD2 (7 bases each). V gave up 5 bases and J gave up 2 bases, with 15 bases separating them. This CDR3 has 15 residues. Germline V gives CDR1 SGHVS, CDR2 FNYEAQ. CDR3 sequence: CASSQGGGTQETQYF. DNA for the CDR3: TGTGCCAGCAGCCAGGGGGGAGGGACACAAGAGACCCAGTACTTC.

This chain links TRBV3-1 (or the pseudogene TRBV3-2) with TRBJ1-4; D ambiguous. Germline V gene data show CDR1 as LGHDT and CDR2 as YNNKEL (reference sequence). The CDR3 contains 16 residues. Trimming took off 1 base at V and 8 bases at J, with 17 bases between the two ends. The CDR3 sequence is CASSQVQAGFREKLFF. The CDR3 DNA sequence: TGTGCCAGCAGCCAAGTCCAGGCAGGCTTTAGAGAAAAACTGTTTTTT.

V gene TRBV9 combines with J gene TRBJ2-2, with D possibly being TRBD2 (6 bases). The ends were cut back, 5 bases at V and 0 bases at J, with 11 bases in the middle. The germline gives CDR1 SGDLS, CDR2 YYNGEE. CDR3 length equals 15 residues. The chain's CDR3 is CASRRGGANTGELFF. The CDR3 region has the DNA TGTGCCAGCAGGAGGGGCGGGGCGAACACCGGGGAGCTGTTTTTT.

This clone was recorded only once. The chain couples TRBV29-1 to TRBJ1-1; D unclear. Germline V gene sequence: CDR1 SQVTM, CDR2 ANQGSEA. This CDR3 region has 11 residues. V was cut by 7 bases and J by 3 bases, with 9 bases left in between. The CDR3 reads CSAEPHTEAFF. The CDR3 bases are TGCAGCGCGGAACCCCACACTGAAGCTTTCTTT.

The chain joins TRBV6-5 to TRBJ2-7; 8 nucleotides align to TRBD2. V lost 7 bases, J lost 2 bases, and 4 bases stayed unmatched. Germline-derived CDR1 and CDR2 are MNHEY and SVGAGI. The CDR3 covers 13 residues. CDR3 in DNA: TGTGCCAGCACGCGGGGGGCGACCTACGAGCAGTACTTC. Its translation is CASTRGATYEQYF.

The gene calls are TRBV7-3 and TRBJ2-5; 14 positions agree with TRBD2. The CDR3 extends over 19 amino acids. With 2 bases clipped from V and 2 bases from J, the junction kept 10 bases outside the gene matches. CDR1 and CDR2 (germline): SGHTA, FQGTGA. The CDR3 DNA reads TGTGCCAGCAGCTTAGGACTAGCGGGGGGCCTAACCCCACAAGAGACCCAGTACTTC. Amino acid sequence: CASSLGLAGGLTPQETQYF.